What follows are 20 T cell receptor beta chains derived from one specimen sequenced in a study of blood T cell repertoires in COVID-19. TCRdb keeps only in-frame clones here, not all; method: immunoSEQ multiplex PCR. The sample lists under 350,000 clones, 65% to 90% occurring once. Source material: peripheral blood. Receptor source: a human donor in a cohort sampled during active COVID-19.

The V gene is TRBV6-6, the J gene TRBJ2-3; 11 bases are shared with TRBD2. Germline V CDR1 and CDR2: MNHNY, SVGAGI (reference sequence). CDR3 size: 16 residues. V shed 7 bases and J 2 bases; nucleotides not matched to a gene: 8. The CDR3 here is CASKAGLAELTDTQYF. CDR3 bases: TGTGCCAGCAAAGCGGGACTAGCGGAGCTCACAGATACGCAGTATTTT.

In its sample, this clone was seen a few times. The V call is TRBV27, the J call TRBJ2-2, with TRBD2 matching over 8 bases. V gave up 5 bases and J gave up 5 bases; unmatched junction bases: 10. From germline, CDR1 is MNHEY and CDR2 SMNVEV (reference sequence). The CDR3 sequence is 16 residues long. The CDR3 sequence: CASSTSGLWGTGELFF. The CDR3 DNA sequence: TGTGCCAGCAGTACTAGCGGACTTTGGGGTACCGGGGAGCTGTTTTTT.

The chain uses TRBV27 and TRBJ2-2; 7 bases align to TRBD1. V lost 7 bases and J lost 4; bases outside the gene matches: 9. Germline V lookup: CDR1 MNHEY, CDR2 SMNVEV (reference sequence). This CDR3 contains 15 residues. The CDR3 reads CASNEGQWSTGELFF. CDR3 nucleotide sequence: TGTGCCAGCAACGAGGGACAGTGGAGCACCGGGGAGCTGTTTTTT.

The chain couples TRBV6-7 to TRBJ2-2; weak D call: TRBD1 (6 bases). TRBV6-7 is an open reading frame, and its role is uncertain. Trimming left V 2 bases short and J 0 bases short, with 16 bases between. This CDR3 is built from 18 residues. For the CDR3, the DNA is TGTGCCAGCAGTTACGGTCTAAGGACAGTCGCGAACACCGGGGAGCTGTTTTTT. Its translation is CASSYGLRTVANTGELFF.

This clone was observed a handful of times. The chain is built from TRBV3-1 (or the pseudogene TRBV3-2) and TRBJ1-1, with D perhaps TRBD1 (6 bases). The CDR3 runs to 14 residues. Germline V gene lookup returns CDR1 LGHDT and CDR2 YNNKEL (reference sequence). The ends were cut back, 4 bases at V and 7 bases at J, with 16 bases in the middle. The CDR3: CASSPLQGSGEAFF. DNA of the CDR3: TGTGCCAGCAGCCCGCTACAGGGATCAGGTGAAGCTTTCTTT.

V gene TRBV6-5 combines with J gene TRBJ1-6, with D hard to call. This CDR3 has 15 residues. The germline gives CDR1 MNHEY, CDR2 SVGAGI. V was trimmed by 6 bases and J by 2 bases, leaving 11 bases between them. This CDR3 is CASSFTYPYNSPLHF. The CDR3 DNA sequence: TGTGCCAGCAGCTTTACCTATCCCTATAATTCACCCCTCCACTTT.

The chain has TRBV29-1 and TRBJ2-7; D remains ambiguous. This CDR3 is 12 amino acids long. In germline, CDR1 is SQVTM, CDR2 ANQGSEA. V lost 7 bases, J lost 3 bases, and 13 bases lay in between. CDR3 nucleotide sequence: TGCAGCGCGTCGATTAGTTACTACGAGCAGTACTTC. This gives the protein CSASISYYEQYF.

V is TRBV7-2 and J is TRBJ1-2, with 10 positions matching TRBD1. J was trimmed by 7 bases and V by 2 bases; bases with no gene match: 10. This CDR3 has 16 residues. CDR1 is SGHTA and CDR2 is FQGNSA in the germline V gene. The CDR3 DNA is TGTGCCAGCAGCTTAAGGCTCTCCGACAGGGGGCGTGGCTACACCTTC. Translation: CASSLRLSDRGRGYTF.

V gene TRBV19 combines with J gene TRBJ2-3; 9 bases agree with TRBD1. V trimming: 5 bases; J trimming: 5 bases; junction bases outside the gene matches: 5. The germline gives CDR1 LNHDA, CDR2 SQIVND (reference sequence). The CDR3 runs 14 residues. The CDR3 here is CASSPDRGLDTQYF. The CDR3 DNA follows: TGTGCCAGTAGTCCGGACAGGGGTTTAGATACGCAGTATTTT.

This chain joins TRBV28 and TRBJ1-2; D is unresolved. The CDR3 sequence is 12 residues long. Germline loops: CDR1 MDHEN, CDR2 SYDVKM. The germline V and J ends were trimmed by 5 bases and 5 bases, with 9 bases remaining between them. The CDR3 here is CASSTLPYGYTF. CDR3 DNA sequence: TGTGCCAGCAGTACCCTACCTTATGGCTACACCTTC.

CDR3 DNA sequence: TGTGCCAGCAGCGTCGGGGACAGAATCGCCTATGGCTACACCTTC. As protein: CASSVGDRIAYGYTF. The chain joins TRBV7-9 to TRBJ1-2, with TRBD1 identical over 7 bases. Germline V CDR1 and CDR2: SEHNR, FQNEAQ (reference sequence). The CDR3 totals 15 residues. Trimming took 5 bases from V and 4 from J; bases not matched to a gene: 10.

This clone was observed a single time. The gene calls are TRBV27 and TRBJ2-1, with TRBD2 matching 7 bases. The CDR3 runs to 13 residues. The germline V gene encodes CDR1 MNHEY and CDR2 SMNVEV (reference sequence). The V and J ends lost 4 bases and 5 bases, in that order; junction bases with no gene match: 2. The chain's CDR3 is CASSWGGDNEQFF. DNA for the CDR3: TGTGCCAGCAGTTGGGGAGGGGACAATGAGCAGTTCTTC.

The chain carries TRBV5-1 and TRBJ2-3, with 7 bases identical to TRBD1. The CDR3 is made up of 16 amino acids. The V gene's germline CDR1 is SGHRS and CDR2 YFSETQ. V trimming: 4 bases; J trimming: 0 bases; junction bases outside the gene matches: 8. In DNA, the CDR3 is TGCGCCAGCAGCCACAGACAGGGTGGGAGCACAGATACGCAGTATTTT. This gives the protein CASSHRQGGSTDTQYF.

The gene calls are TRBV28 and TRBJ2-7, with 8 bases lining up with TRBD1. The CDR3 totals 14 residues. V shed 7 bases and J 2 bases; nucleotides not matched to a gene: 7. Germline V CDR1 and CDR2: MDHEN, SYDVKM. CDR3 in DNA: TGTGCCAGCACGCTAAGACAGGGGACCTACGAGCAGTACTTC. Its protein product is CASTLRQGTYEQYF. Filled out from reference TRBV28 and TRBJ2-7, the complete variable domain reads DVKVTQSSRYLVKRTGEKVFLECVQDMDHENMFWYRQDPGLGLRLIYFSYDVKMKEKGDIPEGYSVSREKKERFSLILESASTNQTSMYLCASTLRQGTYEQYFGPGTRLTVT.

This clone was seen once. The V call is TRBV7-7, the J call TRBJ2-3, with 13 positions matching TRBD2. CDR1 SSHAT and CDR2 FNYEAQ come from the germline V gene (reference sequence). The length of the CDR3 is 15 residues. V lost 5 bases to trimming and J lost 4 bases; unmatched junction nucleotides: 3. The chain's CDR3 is CASSLGLAGSDTQYF. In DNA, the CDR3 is TGTGCCAGCAGCCTGGGACTAGCGGGATCAGATACGCAGTATTTT.

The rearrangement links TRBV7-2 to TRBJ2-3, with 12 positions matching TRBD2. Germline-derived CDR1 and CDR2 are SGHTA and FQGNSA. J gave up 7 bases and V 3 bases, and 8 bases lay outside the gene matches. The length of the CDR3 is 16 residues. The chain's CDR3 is CASSFGLAGSVNTQYF. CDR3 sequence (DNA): TGTGCCAGCAGCTTCGGACTAGCGGGATCGGTAAATACGCAGTATTTT.

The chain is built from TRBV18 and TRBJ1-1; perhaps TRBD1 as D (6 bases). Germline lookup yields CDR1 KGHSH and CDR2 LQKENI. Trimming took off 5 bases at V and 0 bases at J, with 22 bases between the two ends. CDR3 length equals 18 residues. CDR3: CASSSLGGSSGLNTEAFF. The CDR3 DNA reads TGTGCCAGCTCATCATTGGGGGGCTCTAGCGGGTTGAACACTGAAGCTTTCTTT.

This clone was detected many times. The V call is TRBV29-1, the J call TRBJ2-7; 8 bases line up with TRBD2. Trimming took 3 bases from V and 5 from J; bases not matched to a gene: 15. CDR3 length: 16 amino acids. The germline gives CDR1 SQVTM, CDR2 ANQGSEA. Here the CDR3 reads CSVEGVGGLDLNEQYF. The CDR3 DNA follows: TGCAGCGTTGAGGGCGTAGGGGGACTAGATTTAAACGAGCAGTACTTC.

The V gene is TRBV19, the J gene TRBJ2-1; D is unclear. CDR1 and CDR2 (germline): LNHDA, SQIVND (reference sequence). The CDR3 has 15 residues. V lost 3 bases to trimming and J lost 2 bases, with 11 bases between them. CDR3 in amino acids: CASSMVATTYNEQFF. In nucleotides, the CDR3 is TGTGCCAGTAGTATGGTAGCAACAACCTACAATGAGCAGTTCTTC.

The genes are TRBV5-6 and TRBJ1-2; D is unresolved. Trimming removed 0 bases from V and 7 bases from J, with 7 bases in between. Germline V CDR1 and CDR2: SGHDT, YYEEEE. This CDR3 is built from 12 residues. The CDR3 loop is CASSLAGTGYTF. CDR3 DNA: TGTGCCAGCAGCTTGGCAGGCACTGGCTACACCTTC.